This T cell receptor beta chain came from a study of OX40 agonist ivuxolimab in advanced cancers. Overall study findings and caveats: Expanded clones tended on average to be more numerous among CD8+ T cells than CD4+.

As concerns this clone: The antigen is undetermined.

Autoimmune disease history or systemic immunosuppression was exclusionary. Trimming cost V 3 bases and J 3 bases, with 12 bases left between them. This CDR3 spans 15 amino acids. Germline assignment: CDR1 LGHNT and CDR2 FRNRAP. Clones were sequenced by immunoSEQ multiplex PCR, and TCRdb holds only the in-frame ones, with some missing. The repertoire holds roughly 40,000 clones, with about 79% as singletons. The material sequenced was CD4+ or CD8+ T cells sorted from blood, taken in a trial of the OX40 agonist ivuxolimab. This chain joins TRBV12-5 and TRBJ2-1; D tentatively reads TRBD1 or TRBD2 (5 bases each). The receptor's source is an adult with an advanced solid tumor such as melanoma, head and neck, liver or kidney cancer. CDR3 loop: CASGFPRGGYNEQFF. The CDR3, as DNA: TGTGCTAGTGGTTTCCCGAGGGGCGGCTACAATGAGCAGTTCTTC.